This section outlines one TCR beta chain sequence together with its context. In the authors' workflow: Cell counts per sample came from amplifying reference gene primers. Profiled with immunoSEQ multiplex PCR; TCRdb holds only in-frame clones, not every one. The V and J calls and clone size are taken from that table; D and trimming were inferred from the DNA. Found here are about 140,000 clones, around 90% of them singletons; the top ten hold more than 1.5%. The data originate from a study of blood T cell repertoires in COVID-19. Looking at the study overall: There were acute and convalescent COVID-19 samples, and they came from the United States, Italy and Spain. From T cells, B-cell-depleted T cells, or PBMCs came the material, which was cDNA or gDNA.

This CDR3 region has 14 residues. With 0 bases removed from V and 1 base from J, the gap between germline ends came to 9 bases. The germline CDR1 and CDR2 sequences are GTSNPN and SVGIG (reference sequence). The specimen was peripheral blood. The receptor was isolated from a woman aged 55-70 years with acute or convalescent COVID-19. V usage is TRBV30 and J usage is TRBJ2-5; D unclear. The CDR3, as DNA: TGTGCCTGGAGTGTACAGCAGACCCAAGAGACCCAGTACTTC. Its protein product is CAWSVQQTQETQYF. The full variable domain, its missing parts supplied by reference TRBV30 and TRBJ2-5, is SQTIHQWPATLVQPVGSPLSLECTVEGTSNPNLYWYRQAAGRGLQLLFYSVGIGQISSEVPQNLSASRPQDRQFILSSKKLLLSDSGFYLCAWSVQQTQETQYFGPGTRLLVL.